The 28 T cell receptor beta chains below were found in one sample sequenced in a study of beta chain features in type 1 diabetes. The antigens for these receptors are not known. Study-level results: Shortening that was moderate but significant affected the TCRB CDR3s of Type 1 diabetes patients in all four CD4+ subsets.

Expressed TCRB transcripts were sequenced because the isolated RNA had all been reverse transcribed beforehand. Measured with immunoSEQ multiplex PCR; TCRdb has only the in-frame clones, and not every one. The table has 120,000 or so clones, about 16% seen once. The sample consisted of central memory CD4+ T cells from blood. Receptor source: a young man with type 1 diabetes.

This clone was detected a few times. This rearrangement joins TRBV6-5 to TRBJ1-4, with D unclear. The CDR3 has 14 amino acids. Germline values: CDR1 MNHEY, CDR2 SVGAGI. V gave up 6 bases and J gave up 7 bases, with 15 bases separating them. Here the CDR3 reads CASSYQTGTEKLFF. The CDR3 DNA follows: TGTGCCAGCAGCTATCAGACTGGTACTGAAAAACTGTTTTTT.

In this sample, this clone turned up once. The genes are TRBV14 and TRBJ2-5; 9 nucleotides line up with TRBD2. Germline V gene sequence: CDR1 SGHDN, CDR2 FVKESK. The CDR3 length is 15 residues. J lost 3 bases, V lost 4 bases, and 6 bases had no gene match. The DNA of the CDR3 is TGTGCCAGCAGCCGAAGGACTAGCGTGAAAGAGACCCAGTACTTC. Translation gives CASSRRTSVKETQYF. Drawing the rest from reference TRBV14 and TRBJ2-5, the complete variable domain is EAGVTQFPSHSVIEKGQTVTLRCDPISGHDNLYWYRRVMGKEIKFLLHFVKESKQDESGMPNNRFLAERTGGTYSTLKVQPAELEDSGVYFCASSRRTSVKETQYFGPGTRLLVL.

The V gene is TRBV6-6, the J gene TRBJ1-6, with D perhaps TRBD1 (5 bases). The germline CDR1 and CDR2 sequences are MNHNY and SVGAGI (reference sequence). V was pared by 7 bases and J by 0 bases, with 10 bases between. CDR3 length: 15 residues. This CDR3 reads CASNYGGSYNSPLHF. CDR3 nucleotide sequence: TGTGCCAGCAACTATGGGGGCTCCTATAATTCACCCCTCCACTTT.

This clone was observed a handful of times. The chain recombines TRBV20-1 with TRBJ2-7; D gene unclear. The CDR3 covers 11 residues. Germline CDR1 is DFQATT and CDR2 is SNEGSKA (reference sequence). The V and J ends lost 1 base and 3 bases respectively, with 4 bases between them. In DNA form, the CDR3 reads TGCAGTGCTAGAGTGGGCTACGAGCAGTACTTC. Translated, it gives CSARVGYEQYF.

This chain joins TRBV28 and TRBJ1-1; D perhaps matches TRBD1 (5 bases). The CDR3 has 15 amino acids. V lost 3 bases to trimming and J lost 2 bases, with 13 bases between them. CDR1 is MDHEN and CDR2 is SYDVKM in the germline V gene. The CDR3 sequence is CASSFSGRPNTEAFF. CDR3 nucleotide sequence: TGTGCCAGCAGTTTTTCGGGACGGCCAAACACTGAAGCTTTCTTT.

The chain uses TRBV7-2 and TRBJ2-5, with 7 bases lining up with TRBD1. The length of the CDR3 is 15 residues. Looked up from germline, CDR1 is SGHTA and CDR2 is FQGNSA. V shed 5 bases and J 4 bases; nucleotides not matched to a gene: 10. The CDR3 nucleotides read TGTGCCAGCAGCCGAGCACAGGGGCGCCCAGAGACCCAGTACTTC. This translates into CASSRAQGRPETQYF.

The chain combines TRBV5-6 with TRBJ2-1; weak D call: TRBD2 (6 bases). The V gene lost 7 bases and the J gene lost 8 bases, with 19 bases spanning the gap. Germline CDR1 SGHDT, CDR2 YYEEEE. This CDR3 region has 14 residues. The CDR3 DNA follows: TGTGCCAGCCCGATTGGAGGAGGGTTTGATGAGCAGTTCTTC. It specifies CASPIGGGFDEQFF.

As concerns this clone: Different DNA sequences within this sample yield the same CDR3. The chain carries TRBV11-3 and TRBJ1-2; D remains ambiguous. Germline-derived CDR1 and CDR2 are SGHNT and YENEEA. The germline V and J ends were trimmed by 1 base and 8 bases, with 11 bases remaining between them. The CDR3 covers 13 residues. The CDR3 is CASSLVSGYGYTF. The CDR3 bases are TGTGCCAGCAGCTTAGTATCTGGGTACGGCTACACCTTC. Full variable domain (remainder filled in from reference TRBV11-3 and TRBJ1-2): EAGVVQSPRYKIIEKKQPVAFWCNPISGHNTLYWYLQNLGQGPELLIRYENEEAVDDSQLPKDRFSAERLKGVDSTLKIQPAELGDSAVYLCASSLVSGYGYTFGSGTRLTVV.

In this sample, this clone turned up a few times. This likely stems from a read error, as it lies one base from a far larger clone. The chain links TRBV18 to TRBJ1-4; 8 bases agree with TRBD1. V trimming: 8 bases; J trimming: 13 bases; junction bases outside the gene matches: 9. There are 12 residues in the CDR3. The germline gives CDR1 KGHSH, CDR2 LQKENI. The CDR3 here is CASALDRARLFF. DNA for the CDR3: TGTGCCAGCGCACTGGACAGGGCGCGACTGTTTTTT.

In its sample, this clone was seen a few times. The rearrangement links TRBV19 to TRBJ2-5; D is ambiguous. Germline V gene sequence: CDR1 LNHDA, CDR2 SQIVND (reference sequence). The CDR3 runs to 12 residues. V lost 0 bases to trimming and J lost 1 base, with 0 bases between them. CDR3 sequence: CASSIDQETQYF. The CDR3 DNA reads as TGTGCCAGTAGTATAGACCAAGAGACCCAGTACTTC.

This CDR3 reads CAWSGGHQETQYF. The DNA for the CDR3 is TGTGCCTGGAGTGGGGGTCATCAAGAGACCCAGTACTTC. The rearrangement links TRBV30 to TRBJ2-5, with D unresolved. The germline gives CDR1 GTSNPN, CDR2 SVGIG (reference sequence). The V and J ends lost 1 base and 2 bases respectively, with 8 bases between them. The CDR3 extends over 13 amino acids.

This sequence joins TRBV30 and TRBJ1-5; D is ambiguous. Trimming cost V 2 bases and J 0 bases, with 11 bases left between them. The germline CDR1 and CDR2 sequences are GTSNPN and SVGIG (reference sequence). The length of the CDR3 is 15 residues. The CDR3 DNA follows: TGTGCCTGGAGTCGGAACGTTTATAGCAATCAGCCCCAGCATTTT. It specifies CAWSRNVYSNQPQHF.

Ten or more counts support this clone. The chain combines TRBV7-9 with TRBJ2-7; D unclear. Germline V CDR1 and CDR2: SEHNR, FQNEAQ (reference sequence). The CDR3 totals 11 residues. Trimming removed 4 bases from V and 5 bases from J, with 6 bases in between. CDR3 in DNA: TGTGCCAGCAGCTGGGAAGACGAGCAGTACTTC. Amino acid sequence: CASSWEDEQYF.

The chain couples TRBV7-8 to TRBJ2-7; perhaps TRBD1 as D (5 bases). V shed 4 bases and J shed 8 bases, with 15 bases lying between them. This CDR3 is built from 13 residues. Germline CDR1 SGHVS, CDR2 FQNEAQ. Written as DNA, the CDR3 is TGTGCCAGCAGCTCTGGACAACTACCTCAGCAGTACTTC. This translates into CASSSGQLPQQYF.

This clone was recorded a few times. The chain joins TRBV5-8 to TRBJ1-5; 8 bases are a match to TRBD1. The CDR3 is 14 residues long. V lost 0 bases to trimming and J lost 10 bases; unmatched junction nucleotides: 6. Per germline, CDR1 SGHTS and CDR2 YDEGEE. The CDR3 region has the DNA TGTGCCAGCAGCTTGGGACAGGGGACCGAACCCCAGCATTTT. It is translated as CASSLGQGTEPQHF.

The chain employs TRBV7-9 and TRBJ1-2, with a weak D call TRBD1 (6 bases). The germline V and J ends were trimmed by 5 bases and 6 bases, with 16 bases remaining between them. Germline CDR1 reads SEHNR; CDR2 reads FQNEAQ (reference sequence). The CDR3 totals 14 residues. CDR3 loop: CASSPGQIVDGYTF. For the CDR3, the DNA is TGTGCCAGCAGCCCTGGACAGATCGTGGATGGCTACACCTTC.

The rearrangement links TRBV2 to TRBJ2-3, with D uncertain. This CDR3 comprises 14 residues. The germline V gene encodes CDR1 SNHLY and CDR2 FYNNEI. V gave up 6 bases and J gave up 0 bases, with 10 bases separating them. The CDR3 sequence: CASSPMGSTDTQYF. Written as DNA, the CDR3 is TGTGCCAGCAGCCCCATGGGAAGCACAGATACGCAGTATTTT.

This clone was observed a handful of times. The chain combines TRBV2 with TRBJ2-1; 8 nucleotides agree with TRBD2. The CDR3 contains 14 residues. Germline V CDR1 and CDR2: SNHLY, FYNNEI. Trimming removed 4 bases from V and 12 bases from J; junction bases left unmatched: 11. The chain's CDR3 is CASSARGGRQVQFF. The CDR3 DNA sequence: TGTGCCAGCAGTGCACGGGGGGGCCGACAGGTGCAGTTCTTC.

The chain recombines TRBV29-1 with TRBJ2-5; 7 nucleotides line up with TRBD1. V gave up 7 bases and J gave up 5 bases; unmatched junction bases: 7. CDR3 length: 12 residues. Germline CDR1 is SQVTM and CDR2 is ANQGSEA. The CDR3 nucleotides are TGCAGCGAGACCCGGGACAGTGAGACCCAGTACTTC. Protein product: CSETRDSETQYF.

A remark on this clone: In the same sample, other DNA sequences code for this CDR3. The V call is TRBV9, the J call TRBJ2-5; TRBD1 is a possible D gene (6 bases). The germline gives CDR1 SGDLS, CDR2 YYNGEE. The length of the CDR3 is 14 residues. Between the trimmed V and J ends, which lost 0 bases and 2 bases, there was a span of 8 bases. CDR3 region: CASSVGTEQETQYF. CDR3 DNA sequence: TGTGCCAGCAGCGTAGGGACAGAACAAGAGACCCAGTACTTC.

With respect to this clone: This may arise from a read error, as a much more abundant clone is one base away. The V gene is TRBV7-2, the J gene TRBJ2-6; 9 positions agree with TRBD1. The CDR3 spans 19 residues. The trim removed 4 bases at V and 2 bases at J, leaving 12 bases unmatched. CDR1 is SGHTA and CDR2 is FQGNSA in the germline V gene. This CDR3 reads CASSSPPTGGAAGANVLTF. CDR3 in DNA: TGTGCCAGCAGCTCTCCGCCCACAGGGGGCGCGGCTGGGGCCAACGTCCTGACTTTC.

This clone was counted between two and nine times. This chain links TRBV27 with TRBJ2-5; a weak D match, TRBD2 (5 bases). Germline loops: CDR1 MNHEY, CDR2 SMNVEV (reference sequence). Trimming took 7 bases from V and 0 from J, leaving 12 bases between them. The CDR3 consists of 14 residues. In DNA form, the CDR3 reads TGTGCCAGCACCCCCCTGAGGGACCAAGAGACCCAGTACTTC. Protein product: CASTPLRDQETQYF.

This clone was seen many times. The chain combines TRBV6-1 with TRBJ2-5; 8 positions match TRBD1. The CDR3 contains 13 residues. Germline V gene lookup returns CDR1 MNHNS and CDR2 SASEGT. V shed 7 bases, J shed 3 bases, and the junction held 4 bases outside the gene matches. This CDR3 reads CASTGQDKETQYF. The DNA for the CDR3 is TGTGCCAGCACGGGACAGGACAAAGAGACCCAGTACTTC.

CDR3 nucleotide sequence: TGTGCCAGCAGCTTAGTGGCTATCCACACAGATACGCAGTATTTT. Protein sequence: CASSLVAIHTDTQYF. The gene calls are TRBV7-2 and TRBJ2-3; D is unresolved. The CDR3 has 15 residues. Germline V lookup: CDR1 SGHTA, CDR2 FQGNSA. The V end lost 1 base, the J end lost 2 bases, and 10 bases lay between the germline ends.

The rearrangement uses TRBV11-2 and TRBJ2-7; D may correspond to TRBD1 or TRBD2 (5 bases each). Germline assignment: CDR1 SGHAT and CDR2 FQNNGV. V lost 5 bases to trimming and J lost 4 bases, with 21 bases between them. The CDR3 runs 16 residues. The CDR3 DNA follows: TGTGCCAGCAGCCCGATAACCAGGGACCCGACGTACGAGCAGTACTTC. This sequence encodes CASSPITRDPTYEQYF.

This clone appeared many times. This chain connects TRBV7-9 to TRBJ2-5; D is uncertain. V dropped 5 bases and J dropped 4 bases, with 8 bases sitting between them. This CDR3 contains 12 residues. Germline CDR1 reads SEHNR; CDR2 reads FQNEAQ (reference sequence). The CDR3 DNA reads TGTGCCAGCAGCAGGGATCGAGAGACCCAGTACTTC. Translation: CASSRDRETQYF.

The V gene is TRBV11-3, the J gene TRBJ2-5; D possibly corresponds to TRBD2 (6 bases). This CDR3 region has 14 residues. CDR1 and CDR2 from the germline V gene are SGHNT and YENEEA. V was clipped by 4 bases and J by 5 bases, with 14 bases between them. In nucleotides, the CDR3 is TGTGCCAGCAGCTGGGACTCCGGCCGGGAGACCCAGTACTTC. Amino acid sequence: CASSWDSGRETQYF.

This chain joins TRBV18 and TRBJ2-7; 8 bases map to TRBD1. Germline V gives CDR1 KGHSH, CDR2 LQKENI. The V and J ends lost 5 bases and 3 bases, in that order; junction bases with no gene match: 9. This CDR3 comprises 15 residues. The CDR3: CASSMGTGPNYEQYF. In DNA form, the CDR3 reads TGTGCCAGCTCAATGGGGACAGGACCAAACTACGAGCAGTACTTC.